This T cell receptor beta chain appears in the sequencing data of a study of blood T cell repertoires in COVID-19. Study details: PBMCs, B-cell-depleted T cells, or T cells provided the cDNA or gDNA that made up the material.

The method was immunoSEQ multiplex PCR; TCRdb's version includes in-frame clones alone and lacks a portion of them. The sample contains hundreds of thousands of clones, around 85% of which appear only once. V was shortened by 5 bases and J by 2 bases, with 22 bases between the two germline ends. Germline lookup yields CDR1 MNHEY and CDR2 SMNVEV (reference sequence). The length of the CDR3 is 17 residues. The sequence was collected from a man aged 35 to 55 with acute or convalescent COVID-19. The rearrangement uses TRBV27 and TRBJ2-7; no firm D call. Material: peripheral blood. CDR3 loop: CASSPDSLRSMAYEQYF. The DNA for the CDR3 is TGTGCCAGCAGTCCTGATTCCCTCCGGAGCATGGCCTACGAGCAGTACTTC.